This TCR beta chain comes out of a study of CD4 T cells in relation to SARS-CoV-2 and coronaviruses. General study points: No donor gave both pre-pandemic and post-infection samples. This crossreactivity analysis covered spike protein alone, no other viral proteins.

Produced via immunoSEQ multiplex PCR; TCRdb's table is partial and in-frame only. The data show fewer than 25,000 clones, around 77% seen once. CD4+ T cells from unexposed donors were obtained before the COVID-19 pandemic (2011-2018). CD4+ T cells were isolated from the cells after around 10 days of culture. Comments on this clone: Antigen: not known.

The germline gives CDR1 SGDLS, CDR2 YYNGEE. The CDR3 length is 13 residues. Trimming pared 1 base from V and 5 bases from J, leaving 9 bases between. The TCR comes from a human donor in good health. The chain joins TRBV9 to TRBJ2-5; D unclear. Sequenced material: CD4+ T cells from PBMCs, cultured in vitro. The CDR3 DNA is TGTGCCAGCAGCGTACCGAGCGTGGAGACCCAGTACTTC. Its translation is CASSVPSVETQYF. Using reference TRBV9 and TRBJ2-5 for the parts outside the CDR3, the full variable domain is DSGVTQTPKHLITATGQRVTLRCSPRSGDLSVYWYQQSLDQGLQFLIQYYNGEERAKGNILERFSAQQFPDLHSELNLSSLELGDSALYFCASSVPSVETQYFGPGTRLLVL.